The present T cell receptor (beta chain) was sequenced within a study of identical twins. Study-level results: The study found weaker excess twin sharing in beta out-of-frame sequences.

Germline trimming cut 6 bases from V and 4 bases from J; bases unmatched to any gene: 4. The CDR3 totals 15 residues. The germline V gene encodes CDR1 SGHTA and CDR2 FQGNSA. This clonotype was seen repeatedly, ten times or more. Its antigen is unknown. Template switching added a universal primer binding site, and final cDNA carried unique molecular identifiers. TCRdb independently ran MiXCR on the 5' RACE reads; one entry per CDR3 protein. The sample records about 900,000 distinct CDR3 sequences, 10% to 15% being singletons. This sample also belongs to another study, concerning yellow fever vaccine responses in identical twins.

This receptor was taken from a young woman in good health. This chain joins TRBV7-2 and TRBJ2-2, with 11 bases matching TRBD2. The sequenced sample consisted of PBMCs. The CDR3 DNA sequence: TGTGCCAGCAGTCTAGCGGGGGGAGGCACCGGGGAGCTGTTTTTT. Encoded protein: CASSLAGGGTGELFF. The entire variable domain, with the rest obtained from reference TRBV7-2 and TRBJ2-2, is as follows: GAGVSQSPSNKVTEKGKDVELRCDPISGHTALYWYRQSLGQGLEFLIYFQGNSAPDKSGLPSDRFSAERTGGSVSTLTIQRTQQEDSAVYLCASSLAGGGTGELFFGEGSRLTVL.